The next 5 T cell receptor beta chains were all read from a single sample in a study of Ad26.COV2.S vaccination and SARS-CoV-2 variants. Regarding treatment: some 20 received Ad26.COV2.S at low or high dose, single or two shots; 5 received placebo; per-sample allocation not given. Each sample was drawn 63 days after the first injection (of vaccine or placebo). TCRdb's table, derived via immunoSEQ multiplex PCR, lists solely in-frame clones and lacks some. Of around 310,000 clones in the sample, under 90% were seen once. Material: peripheral blood, obtained in a trial of Ad26.COV2.S vaccine versus placebo. The receptors originated from a person between 18 and 65 years old who received the Ad26.COV2.S COVID-19 vaccine or a placebo.

V gene TRBV4-1 combines with J gene TRBJ2-1; D unresolved. Germline V gene sequence: CDR1 MGHRA, CDR2 YSYEKL. This CDR3 has 15 amino acids. V was trimmed by 0 bases and J by 0 bases, leaving 6 bases between them. CDR3: CASSQDPDSYNEQFF. The CDR3 coding sequence is TGCGCCAGCAGCCAAGACCCGGACTCCTACAATGAGCAGTTCTTC.

The chain has TRBV11-3 and TRBJ1-1, with 12 bases lining up with TRBD1. Per the germline V gene, CDR1 is SGHNT and CDR2 is YENEEA. This CDR3 region has 17 residues. Unmatched junction bases numbered 8, after V lost 1 base and J lost 5 bases. The CDR3 DNA reads TGTGCCAGCAGCTTAGCCCCGGGACAGGGGGCGGGAACTGAAGCTTTCTTT. Translating gives CASSLAPGQGAGTEAFF.

In this sample, this clone turned up once. The rearrangement uses TRBV6-2 or TRBV6-3 and TRBJ1-3; D remains unclear. In germline, CDR1 is MNHEY, CDR2 SVGEGT. V dropped 6 bases and J dropped 0 bases, with 12 bases sitting between them. The CDR3 totals 15 residues. CDR3 sequence reads: CASRPPGDSGNTIYF. The CDR3 bases are TGTGCCAGCAGGCCTCCTGGGGACTCTGGAAACACCATATATTTT.

This clone was seen more than once but under ten times. This sample also contains other DNA sequences that code for the same CDR3. This sequence joins TRBV4-3 and TRBJ1-1; 8 bases line up with TRBD1. This CDR3 is built from 14 residues. The V gene's germline CDR1 is LGHNA and CDR2 YSLEER. V lost 1 base to trimming and J lost 4 bases; unmatched junction nucleotides: 2. The CDR3 coding sequence is TGCGCCAGCAGCCAAGGCCAGGGGGCCACTGAAGCTTTCTTT. Protein product: CASSQGQGATEAFF.

The chain has TRBV18 and TRBJ2-3; D remains ambiguous. The CDR3 loop spans 14 amino acids. V lost 0 bases to trimming and J lost 6 bases, with 10 bases between them. CDR1 KGHSH and CDR2 LQKENI come from the germline V gene. The CDR3 spells CASSPPGSPDTQYF. Here the CDR3 DNA reads TGTGCCAGCTCACCACCAGGTTCCCCGGATACGCAGTATTTT.